One and the same sample provided the 13 T cell receptor beta chains below, sequenced in a study of T cell responses to AZD1222 COVID-19 vaccine. Sequenced by immunoSEQ multiplex PCR; TCRdb stores in-frame clones only, minus some. This table holds about 130,000 clones, 70% to 90% found once. The specimen comprised peripheral blood, sampled on day 0 of AZD1222 vaccination. These receptors were obtained from an adult in good health.

To note about this clone: One end of the junction does not line up with germline, which may come from a read error. The chain has TRBV7-7 and TRBJ2-5; 9 nucleotides align to TRBD1. The germline V gene encodes CDR1 SSHAT and CDR2 FNYEAQ (reference sequence). The CDR3 has 14 amino acids. The CDR3 DNA reads TGTGCTAGCAGCTCCGGACAGGGGCCGGAGACCCAGTACTTC. Translated, it gives CASSSGQGPETQYF.

The chain joins TRBV7-8 to TRBJ1-2; D uncertain. Germline lookup yields CDR1 SGHVS and CDR2 FQNEAQ. CDR3 size: 13 residues. Between the trimmed V and J ends, which lost 5 bases and 4 bases, there was a span of 11 bases. The CDR3 is CASSQETVYGYTF. CDR3 nucleotides: TGTGCCAGCAGCCAAGAGACCGTCTATGGCTACACCTTC.

The chain recombines TRBV20-1 with TRBJ1-1; possible D gene TRBD1, 6 bases. Germline V gene sequence: CDR1 DFQATT, CDR2 SNEGSKA (reference sequence). The V and J ends lost 5 bases and 4 bases respectively, with 8 bases between them. The CDR3 has 11 residues. For the CDR3, the DNA is TGCAGTGCTCCAGGGGCCACTGAAGCTTTCTTT. This gives the protein CSAPGATEAFF.

This clone showed up just a few times. The CDR3 DNA sequence: TGTGCCAGTAGTATCCCAGGTACTTACTATGGCTACACCTTC. It codes for CASSIPGTYYGYTF. The genes are TRBV19 and TRBJ1-2; D is unresolved. V lost 3 bases and J lost 3, with 11 bases in between. Germline V lookup: CDR1 LNHDA, CDR2 SQIVND (reference sequence). There are 14 residues in the CDR3.

The chain couples TRBV7-8 to TRBJ2-1; D is perhaps TRBD2 (6 bases). The germline V gene has CDR1 SGHVS and CDR2 FQNEAQ. The CDR3 is 15 amino acids. V gave up 0 bases and J gave up 0 bases, with 6 bases separating them. CDR3 loop: CASSLAEGSYNEQFF. In DNA, the CDR3 is TGTGCCAGCAGCTTAGCGGAGGGCTCCTACAATGAGCAGTTCTTC.

The rearrangement links TRBV10-1 to TRBJ1-2; 8 bases align to TRBD1. The V and J ends lost 5 bases and 8 bases, in that order; junction bases with no gene match: 10. The CDR3 has 14 amino acids. Germline V CDR1 and CDR2: WNHNN, SYGVQD (reference sequence). Written as DNA, the CDR3 is TGCGCCAGCAGTCCCGATAGGACAGGGACGGGCTACACCTTC. Translated: CASSPDRTGTGYTF.

The chain uses TRBV27 and TRBJ1-2, with D possibly being TRBD1 (6 bases). The V gene's germline CDR1 is MNHEY and CDR2 SMNVEV (reference sequence). The V end was cut by 5 bases, the J end by 4 bases, with 23 bases between. CDR3 length equals 17 residues. CDR3 protein: CASSPGLGQTYPYGYTF. Here the CDR3 DNA reads TGTGCCAGCAGTCCCGGCCTCGGACAGACATACCCCTATGGCTACACCTTC.

V gene TRBV3-1 (or the pseudogene TRBV3-2) combines with J gene TRBJ1-5; unclear D gene. Germline-derived CDR1 and CDR2 are LGHDT and YNNKEL (reference sequence). Between the trimmed V and J ends, which lost 0 bases and 7 bases, there was a span of 10 bases. The CDR3 covers 14 residues. The CDR3 protein is CASSQDSRLQPQHF. CDR3 DNA: TGTGCCAGCAGCCAAGATAGCAGGCTACAGCCCCAGCATTTT.

V and J are TRBV7-9 and TRBJ2-2; unclear D gene. Germline V gene lookup returns CDR1 SEHNR and CDR2 FQNEAQ (reference sequence). CDR3 length equals 12 residues. Trimming shortened V by 5 bases and J by 7 bases, and 8 bases separated the two germline ends. The chain's CDR3 is CASSLGNGELFF. The CDR3 DNA reads TGTGCCAGCAGCCTTGGAAACGGGGAGCTGTTTTTT.

This rearrangement joins TRBV5-1 to TRBJ2-3; TRBD1 agrees at 9 bases. Germline V gene data show CDR1 as SGHRS and CDR2 as YFSETQ. Germline trimming cut 0 bases from V and 4 bases from J; bases unmatched to any gene: 3. CDR3 length equals 15 residues. CDR3 in DNA: TGCGCCAGCAGCTTGGGGGACAGGGATTCAGATACGCAGTATTTT. This codes for CASSLGDRDSDTQYF.

This clone has a handful of counts. The gene calls are TRBV11-2 and TRBJ1-3, with D unresolved. Germline loops: CDR1 SGHAT, CDR2 FQNNGV. Trimming left V 4 bases short and J 4 bases short, with 11 bases between. The CDR3 has 14 residues. For the CDR3, the DNA is TGTGCCAGCAGCTCCACCCGGGAAGGAAACACCATATATTTT. It translates to CASSSTREGNTIYF.

V usage is TRBV6-4 and J usage is TRBJ2-7, with D perhaps TRBD1 (6 bases). Trimming pared 5 bases from V and 3 bases from J, leaving 11 bases between. CDR3 size: 13 residues. Germline V gene lookup returns CDR1 MRHNA and CDR2 SNTAGT. CDR3: CASSRTEFYEQYF. The CDR3 DNA follows: TGTGCCAGCAGTCGGACAGAATTCTACGAGCAGTACTTC.

DNA for the CDR3: TGTGCCAGCAGCTCGCGACAGGGCCGGGGGTACACTGAAGCTTTCTTT. Translated, it gives CASSSRQGRGYTEAFF. This rearrangement joins TRBV13 to TRBJ1-1; 7 bases match TRBD1. Germline CDR1 is PRHDT and CDR2 is FYEKMQ (reference sequence). The CDR3 runs to 16 residues. V lost 4 bases, J lost 3 bases, and 11 bases stayed unmatched.